One and the same sample provided the 21 T cell receptor beta chains below, sequenced in a study of T cell responses to AZD1222 COVID-19 vaccine. Measured with immunoSEQ multiplex PCR; TCRdb has only the in-frame clones, and not every one. Seen here are tens of thousands of clones, 70% to 90% observed once, and the top ten hold under 25%. Sample: peripheral blood, taken on day 0 of AZD1222 vaccination. Receptor source: an adult in good health.

CDR3 loop: CASSRGEGGQNIQYF. The DNA of the CDR3 is TGTGCCAGCAGCCGGGGAGAGGGGGGGCAAAACATTCAGTACTTC. The rearrangement joins TRBV7-2 to TRBJ2-4; D might be TRBD2 (7 bases). V was shortened by 5 bases and J by 5 bases, with 16 bases between the two germline ends. Germline CDR1 and CDR2: SGHTA and FQGNSA. The CDR3 totals 15 residues. The full variable domain, completed using reference TRBV7-2 and TRBJ2-4, is GAGVSQSPSNKVTEKGKDVELRCDPISGHTALYWYRQSLGQGLEFLIYFQGNSAPDKSGLPSDRFSAERTGGSVSTLTIQRTQQEDSAVYLCASSRGEGGQNIQYFGAGTRLSVL.

J is TRBJ2-7 and V is TRBV12-3 or TRBV12-4, with D uncertain. V lost 5 bases to trimming and J lost 4 bases, with 12 bases between them. The CDR3 length is 13 residues. The CDR3 loop is CASSPTVPYEQYF. DNA of the CDR3: TGTGCCAGCAGTCCGACGGTTCCTTACGAGCAGTACTTC.

The chain recombines TRBV7-2 with TRBJ1-5; the D is unclear. The germline gives CDR1 SGHTA, CDR2 FQGNSA. V was shortened by 1 base and J by 6 bases, with 13 bases between the two germline ends. The CDR3 covers 15 residues. CDR3 bases: TGTGCCAGCAGCTTAGAGGGAAGGTATGCTCAGCCCCAGCATTTT. Protein: CASSLEGRYAQPQHF. Supplemented by reference TRBV7-2 and TRBJ1-5, the full variable domain reads GAGVSQSPSNKVTEKGKDVELRCDPISGHTALYWYRQSLGQGLEFLIYFQGNSAPDKSGLPSDRFSAERTGGSVSTLTIQRTQQEDSAVYLCASSLEGRYAQPQHFGDGTRLSIL.

The V call is TRBV2, the J call TRBJ2-1, with 7 bases aligning to TRBD2. The germline V gene encodes CDR1 SNHLY and CDR2 FYNNEI. V was pared by 8 bases and J by 6 bases, with 7 bases of the junction left unmatched. The CDR3 has 13 amino acids. Here the CDR3 reads CASGGASGNEQFF. The CDR3 DNA sequence: TGTGCCAGCGGGGGTGCTAGCGGCAATGAGCAGTTCTTC.

V usage is TRBV13 and J usage is TRBJ2-3, with TRBD1 matching 8 bases. The CDR3 consists of 14 residues. Trimming took 4 bases from V and 6 from J; bases not matched to a gene: 6. Germline CDR1 reads PRHDT; CDR2 reads FYEKMQ (reference sequence). CDR3 amino acids: CASSSSGGRDTQYF. The CDR3 DNA follows: TGTGCCAGCAGCTCATCAGGGGGCAGGGATACGCAGTATTTT. The full variable domain, in which reference TRBV13 and TRBJ2-3 provide the parts outside the CDR3, is AAGVIQSPRHLIKEKRETATLKCYPIPRHDTVYWYQQGPGQDPQFLISFYEKMQSDKGSIPDRFSAQQFSDYHSELNMSSLELGDSALYFCASSSSGGRDTQYFGPGTRLTVL.

The rearrangement uses TRBV11-2 and TRBJ1-5; the D is unclear. Germline CDR1 and CDR2: SGHAT and FQNNGV. The CDR3 runs to 15 residues. V lost 1 base, J lost 1 base, and 8 bases lay in between. This CDR3 reads CASSLGQTSNQPQHF. CDR3 sequence (DNA): TGTGCCAGCAGCTTAGGGCAGACGAGCAATCAGCCCCAGCATTTT.

This chain connects TRBV4-2 to TRBJ2-7; D remains unclear. The CDR3 is 14 residues long. Trimming left V 3 bases short and J 1 base short, with 10 bases between. Germline lookup yields CDR1 LGHNA and CDR2 YNFKEQ. CDR3 DNA sequence: TGTGCCAGCAGCCAGTTAGTGGGGTCCTACGAGCAGTACTTC. The encoded protein is CASSQLVGSYEQYF.

The V call is TRBV7-3, the J call TRBJ2-3; 7 nucleotides match TRBD2. The CDR3 has 17 amino acids. V lost 4 bases to trimming and J lost 1 base; unmatched junction nucleotides: 11. Germline V gene sequence: CDR1 SGHTA, CDR2 FQGTGA. CDR3 region: CASSYQGREWGTDTQYF. CDR3 nucleotides: TGTGCCAGCAGCTACCAAGGGCGGGAGTGGGGCACAGATACGCAGTATTTT. Together with reference TRBV7-3 and TRBJ2-3, the CDR3 gives the full variable domain: GAGVSQTPSNKVTEKGKYVELRCDPISGHTALYWYRQSLGQGPEFLIYFQGTGAADDSGLPNDRFFAVRPEGSVSTLKIQRTERGDSAVYLCASSYQGREWGTDTQYFGPGTRLTVL.

This chain's CDR3 is CASSQDHGGATDTQYF. As DNA, the CDR3 is TGTGCCAGCAGCCAAGATCACGGGGGGGCTACAGATACGCAGTATTTT. The chain is built from TRBV3-1 (or the pseudogene TRBV3-2) and TRBJ2-3; 8 bases fit TRBD2. Germline assignment: CDR1 LGHDT and CDR2 YNNKEL (reference sequence). V trimming: 0 bases; J trimming: 3 bases; junction bases outside the gene matches: 5. CDR3 length equals 16 residues.

J is TRBJ2-7 and V is TRBV2; no reliable D call. This CDR3 spans 11 amino acids. The germline gives CDR1 SNHLY, CDR2 FYNNEI. V dropped 7 bases and J dropped 0 bases, with 4 bases sitting between them. The CDR3 loop is CASITSYEQYF. In DNA form, the CDR3 reads TGTGCCAGCATAACCTCCTACGAGCAGTACTTC.

There are a few counts of this clone. This chain uses TRBV10-3 with TRBJ2-1; 15 nucleotides align to TRBD2. The CDR3 has 16 amino acids. Looked up from germline, CDR1 is ENHRY and CDR2 is SYGVKD. The V segment lost 6 bases and the J segment 5 bases; nucleotides outside the gene matches: 5. CDR3 sequence reads: CAISGTSGGPNNEQFF. The CDR3 bases are TGTGCCATCAGCGGGACTAGCGGGGGGCCGAACAATGAGCAGTTCTTC.

This clone was seen only once. This sequence joins TRBV18 and TRBJ2-1; 8 nucleotides match TRBD1. This CDR3 contains 13 residues. The germline V gene has CDR1 KGHSH and CDR2 LQKENI. The ends lost 2 bases at V and 9 bases at J; junction bases unmatched: 3. CDR3 sequence: CASSPGGTGEQFF. In DNA, the CDR3 is TGTGCCAGCTCACCAGGGGGGACAGGTGAGCAGTTCTTC. Combining the CDR3 with reference TRBV18 and TRBJ2-1 gives the whole variable domain NAGVMQNPRHLVRRRGQEARLRCSPMKGHSHVYWYRQLPEEGLKFMVYLQKENIIDESGMPKERFSAEFPKEGPSILRIQQVVRGDSAAYFCASSPGGTGEQFFGPGTRLTVL.

The chain employs TRBV4-2 and TRBJ2-3; 9 bases match TRBD2. This CDR3 has 18 amino acids. Germline V gives CDR1 LGHNA, CDR2 YNFKEQ. After removal of 4 bases from V and 2 bases from J, the junction contained 13 bases not matched to a gene. CDR3 bases: TGTGCCAGCAGCCGTCAATCGATGCTAGCGGGATTCACAGATACGCAGTATTTT. This encodes CASSRQSMLAGFTDTQYF.

This chain joins TRBV4-2 and TRBJ1-5, with D possibly matching TRBD1 (6 bases). The V gene's germline CDR1 is LGHNA and CDR2 YNFKEQ. Trimming pared 0 bases from V and 7 bases from J, leaving 13 bases between. The CDR3 sequence is 15 residues long. CDR3 in DNA: TGTGCCAGCAGCCAAGATAGGGACAATGACCAGCCCCAGCATTTT. This sequence encodes CASSQDRDNDQPQHF.

V is TRBV28 and J is TRBJ1-2; tentatively, D is TRBD1 (5 bases). The CDR3 has 14 amino acids. CDR1 and CDR2 (germline): MDHEN, SYDVKM. Deletions cut 3 bases from V and 7 bases from J, with 15 bases between. The DNA for the CDR3 is TGTGCCAGCAGTTTTTCCGGGGGGATCTTTGGCTACACCTTC. It specifies CASSFSGGIFGYTF.

In its sample, this clone was seen once. The chain links TRBV4-3 to TRBJ1-2; no firm D call. From germline, CDR1 is LGHNA and CDR2 YSLEER. The CDR3 spans 14 residues. Trimming removed 0 bases from V and 4 bases from J, with 9 bases in between. The CDR3 protein is CASSQEGVLYGYTF. The CDR3 DNA follows: TGCGCCAGCAGCCAAGAGGGAGTCCTCTATGGCTACACCTTC.

The chain combines TRBV5-4 with TRBJ1-6, with 8 bases matching TRBD1. The CDR3 sequence is 16 residues long. Germline loops: CDR1 SGHNT, CDR2 YYREEE (reference sequence). The junction had 11 bases not matched to a gene; V was cut back by 4 bases and J by 8 bases. CDR3: CASSGQRQGLDSPLHF. CDR3 DNA sequence: TGTGCCAGCAGCGGCCAAAGACAGGGGCTGGATTCACCCCTCCACTTT.

The rearrangement uses TRBV28 and TRBJ2-1; 8 bases fit TRBD2. CDR3 size: 17 residues. V shed 4 bases and J 6 bases; nucleotides not matched to a gene: 14. The germline gives CDR1 MDHEN, CDR2 SYDVKM. For the CDR3, the DNA is TGTGCCAGCAGTTCCCTAGTAGTAGCGGGGAACTCCAATGAGCAGTTCTTC. Translating gives CASSSLVVAGNSNEQFF.

The rearrangement links TRBV19 to TRBJ1-5; a possible D gene is TRBD1 (6 bases). Trimming pared 1 base from V and 7 bases from J, leaving 11 bases between. The germline V gene encodes CDR1 LNHDA and CDR2 SQIVND (reference sequence). This CDR3 contains 14 residues. CDR3 region: CASSIAGRGQPQHF. The CDR3 region has the DNA TGTGCCAGTAGTATAGCAGGCAGGGGCCAGCCCCAGCATTTT.

This clone has only one observation. This chain links TRBV12-3 or TRBV12-4 with TRBJ2-5; D is undetermined. CDR3 length equals 11 residues. Trimming took 6 bases from V and 1 from J, leaving 3 bases between them. The CDR3 sequence: CASSLQETQYF. In DNA, the CDR3 is TGTGCCAGCAGCCTCCAAGAGACCCAGTACTTC.

The chain couples TRBV5-1 to TRBJ2-7, with D unresolved. V was shortened by 0 bases and J by 4 bases, with 8 bases between the two germline ends. This CDR3 has 13 residues. CDR1 SGHRS and CDR2 YFSETQ come from the germline V gene. CDR3 sequence: CASSLATDYEQYF. The CDR3 DNA reads TGCGCCAGCAGCTTGGCCACAGATTACGAGCAGTACTTC.